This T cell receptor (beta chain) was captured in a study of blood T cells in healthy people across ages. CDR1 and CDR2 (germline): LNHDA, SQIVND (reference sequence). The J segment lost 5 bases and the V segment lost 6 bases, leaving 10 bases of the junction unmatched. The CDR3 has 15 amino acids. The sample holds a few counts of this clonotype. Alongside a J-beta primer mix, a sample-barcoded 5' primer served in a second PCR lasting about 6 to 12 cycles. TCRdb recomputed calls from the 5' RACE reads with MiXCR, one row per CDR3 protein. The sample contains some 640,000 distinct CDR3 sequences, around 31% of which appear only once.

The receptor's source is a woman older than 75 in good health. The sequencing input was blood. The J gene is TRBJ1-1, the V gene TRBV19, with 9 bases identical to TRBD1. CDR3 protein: CASSPSGQGGTEAFF. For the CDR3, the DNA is TGTGCCAGTAGCCCCTCGGGACAGGGTGGAACTGAAGCTTTCTTT.